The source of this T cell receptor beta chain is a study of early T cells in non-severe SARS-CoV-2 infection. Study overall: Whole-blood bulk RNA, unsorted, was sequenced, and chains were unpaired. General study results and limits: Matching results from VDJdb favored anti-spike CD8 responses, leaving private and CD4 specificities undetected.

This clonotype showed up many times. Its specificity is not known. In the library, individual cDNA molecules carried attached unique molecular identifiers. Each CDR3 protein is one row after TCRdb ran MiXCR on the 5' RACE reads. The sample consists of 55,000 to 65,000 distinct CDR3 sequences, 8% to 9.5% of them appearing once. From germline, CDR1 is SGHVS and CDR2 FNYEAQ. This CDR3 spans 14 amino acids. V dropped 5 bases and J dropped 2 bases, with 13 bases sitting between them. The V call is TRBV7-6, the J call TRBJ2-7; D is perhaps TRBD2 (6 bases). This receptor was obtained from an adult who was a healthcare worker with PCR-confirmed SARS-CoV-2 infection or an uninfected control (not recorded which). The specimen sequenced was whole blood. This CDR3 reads CASSRAGGTYEQYF. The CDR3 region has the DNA TGTGCCAGCAGCCGGGCCGGGGGTACCTACGAGCAGTACTTC.